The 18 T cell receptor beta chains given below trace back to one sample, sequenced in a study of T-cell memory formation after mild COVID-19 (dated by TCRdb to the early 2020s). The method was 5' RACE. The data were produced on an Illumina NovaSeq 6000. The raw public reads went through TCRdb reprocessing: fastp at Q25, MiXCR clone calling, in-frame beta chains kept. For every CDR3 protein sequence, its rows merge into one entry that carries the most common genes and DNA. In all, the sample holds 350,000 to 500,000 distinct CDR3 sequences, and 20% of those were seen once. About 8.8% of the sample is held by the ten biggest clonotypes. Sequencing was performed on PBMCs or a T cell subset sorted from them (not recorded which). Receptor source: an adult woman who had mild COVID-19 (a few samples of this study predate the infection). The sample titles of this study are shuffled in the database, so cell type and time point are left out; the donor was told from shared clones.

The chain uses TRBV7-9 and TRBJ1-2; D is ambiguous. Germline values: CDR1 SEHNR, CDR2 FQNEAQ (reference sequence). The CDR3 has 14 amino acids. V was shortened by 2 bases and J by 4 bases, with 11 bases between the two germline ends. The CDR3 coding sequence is TGTGCCAGCAGCTTACACTCGGGTAGCTATGGCTACACCTTC. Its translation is CASSLHSGSYGYTF.

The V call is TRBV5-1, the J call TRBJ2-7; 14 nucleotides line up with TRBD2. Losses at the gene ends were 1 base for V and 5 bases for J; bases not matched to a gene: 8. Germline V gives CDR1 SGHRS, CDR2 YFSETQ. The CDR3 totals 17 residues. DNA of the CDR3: TGCGCCAGCAGCTTGAGACTAGCGGGAGGGTCCCCCCACGAGCAGTACTTC. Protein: CASSLRLAGGSPHEQYF.

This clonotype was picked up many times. The CDR3 DNA sequence: TGCGCCAGCAGCTTGGGGGGCGACTACGAGCAGTACTTC. This sequence encodes CASSLGGDYEQYF. The V call is TRBV5-1, the J call TRBJ2-7, with D perhaps TRBD1 (5 bases). This CDR3 has 13 residues. Germline V lookup: CDR1 SGHRS, CDR2 YFSETQ. Trimming left V 0 bases short and J 3 bases short, with 7 bases between.

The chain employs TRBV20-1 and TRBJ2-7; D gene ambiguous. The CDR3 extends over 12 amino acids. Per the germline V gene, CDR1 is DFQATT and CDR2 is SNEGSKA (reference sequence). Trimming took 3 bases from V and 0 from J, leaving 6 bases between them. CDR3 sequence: CSARQASYEQYF. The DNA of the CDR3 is TGCAGTGCTAGGCAGGCCTCCTACGAGCAGTACTTC.

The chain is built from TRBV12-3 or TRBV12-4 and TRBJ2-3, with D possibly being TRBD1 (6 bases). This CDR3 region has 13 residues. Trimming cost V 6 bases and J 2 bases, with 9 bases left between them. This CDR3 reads CASRRQDTDTQYF. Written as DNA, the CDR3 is TGTGCCAGCAGACGACAGGACACAGATACGCAGTATTTT.

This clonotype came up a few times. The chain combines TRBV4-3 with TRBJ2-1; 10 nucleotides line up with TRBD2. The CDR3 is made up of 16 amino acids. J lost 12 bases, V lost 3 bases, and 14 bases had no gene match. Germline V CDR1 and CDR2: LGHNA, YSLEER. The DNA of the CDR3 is TGCGCCAGCAGCCACCGACCGGGACTAGCGACCCAGGGGCAGTTCTTC. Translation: CASSHRPGLATQGQFF.

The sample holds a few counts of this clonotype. The CDR3 spells CAWSVSGVHGYTF. In nucleotides, the CDR3 is TGTGCCTGGAGTGTCTCAGGGGTGCATGGCTACACCTTC. The chain joins TRBV30 to TRBJ1-2; possible D gene TRBD1, 6 bases. This CDR3 comprises 13 residues. Germline V lookup: CDR1 GTSNPN, CDR2 SVGIG (reference sequence). V lost 0 bases to trimming and J lost 6 bases, with 11 bases between them.

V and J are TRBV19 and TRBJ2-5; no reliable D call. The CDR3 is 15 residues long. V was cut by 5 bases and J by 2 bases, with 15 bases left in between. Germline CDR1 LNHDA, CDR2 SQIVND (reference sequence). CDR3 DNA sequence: TGTGCCAGTAGTCCCTTTGGGCTGGCTCAAGAGACCCAGTACTTC. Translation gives CASSPFGLAQETQYF.

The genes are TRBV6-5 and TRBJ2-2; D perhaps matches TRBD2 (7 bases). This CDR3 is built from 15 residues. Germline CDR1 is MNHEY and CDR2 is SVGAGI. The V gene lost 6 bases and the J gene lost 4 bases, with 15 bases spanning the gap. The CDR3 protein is CASRGGGIGTGELFF. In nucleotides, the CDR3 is TGTGCCAGCAGGGGAGGGGGGATCGGCACCGGGGAGCTGTTTTTT.

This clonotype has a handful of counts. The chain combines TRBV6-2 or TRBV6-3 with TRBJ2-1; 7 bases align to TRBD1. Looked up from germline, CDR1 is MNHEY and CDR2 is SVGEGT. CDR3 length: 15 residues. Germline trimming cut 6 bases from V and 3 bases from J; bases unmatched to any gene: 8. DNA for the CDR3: TGTGCCAGCAGAACCGACAGGGTTAGCTACAATGAGCAGTTCTTC. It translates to CASRTDRVSYNEQFF.

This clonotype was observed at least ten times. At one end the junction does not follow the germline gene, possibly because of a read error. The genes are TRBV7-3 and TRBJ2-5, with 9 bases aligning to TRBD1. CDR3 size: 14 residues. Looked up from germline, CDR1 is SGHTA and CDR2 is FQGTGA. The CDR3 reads CASGLTGGRETQYF. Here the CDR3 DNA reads TGTGCCAGCGGCTTGACAGGGGGTAGGGAGACCCAGTACTTC.

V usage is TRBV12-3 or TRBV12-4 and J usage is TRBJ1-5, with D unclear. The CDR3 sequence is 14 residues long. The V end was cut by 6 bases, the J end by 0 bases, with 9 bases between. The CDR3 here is CASSPTSSNQPQHF. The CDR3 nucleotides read TGTGCCAGCAGCCCAACAAGTAGCAATCAGCCCCAGCATTTT.

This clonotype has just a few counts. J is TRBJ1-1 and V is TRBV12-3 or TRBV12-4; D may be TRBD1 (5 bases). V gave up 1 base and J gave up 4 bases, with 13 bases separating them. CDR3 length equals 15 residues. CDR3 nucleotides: TGTGCCAGCAGTTTAGTAAGTAGGGGTCGCACTGAAGCTTTCTTT. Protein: CASSLVSRGRTEAFF.

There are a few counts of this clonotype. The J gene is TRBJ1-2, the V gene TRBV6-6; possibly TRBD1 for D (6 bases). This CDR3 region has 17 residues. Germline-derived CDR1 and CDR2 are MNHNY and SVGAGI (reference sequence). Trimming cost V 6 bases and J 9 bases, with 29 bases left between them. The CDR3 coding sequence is TGTGCCAGCAGACCCGGATGGGGGGCCGGCACGATAGTCAGCTACACCTTC. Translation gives CASRPGWGAGTIVSYTF.

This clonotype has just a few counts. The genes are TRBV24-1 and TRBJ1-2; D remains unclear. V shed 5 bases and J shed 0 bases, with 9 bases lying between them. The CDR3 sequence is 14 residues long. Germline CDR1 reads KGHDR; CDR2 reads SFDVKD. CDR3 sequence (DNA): TGTGCCACCAGTGCCGGGGATACTAACTATGGCTACACCTTC. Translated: CATSAGDTNYGYTF.

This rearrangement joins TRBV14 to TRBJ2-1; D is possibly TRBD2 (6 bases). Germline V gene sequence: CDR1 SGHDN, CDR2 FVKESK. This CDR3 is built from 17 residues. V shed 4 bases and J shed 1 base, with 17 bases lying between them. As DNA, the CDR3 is TGTGCCAGCAGCCCCAGAAGACTAGGGAAATCCTACAATGAGCAGTTCTTC. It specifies CASSPRRLGKSYNEQFF.

CDR3 nucleotide sequence: TGTGCCAGCAGCCGTGGGACTAGCGATTCCTACGAGCAGTACTTC. It is translated as CASSRGTSDSYEQYF. The chain couples TRBV4-2 to TRBJ2-7, with TRBD2 matching 10 bases. The CDR3 extends over 15 amino acids. The V segment lost 4 bases and the J segment 1 base; nucleotides outside the gene matches: 4. Germline assignment: CDR1 LGHNA and CDR2 YNFKEQ.

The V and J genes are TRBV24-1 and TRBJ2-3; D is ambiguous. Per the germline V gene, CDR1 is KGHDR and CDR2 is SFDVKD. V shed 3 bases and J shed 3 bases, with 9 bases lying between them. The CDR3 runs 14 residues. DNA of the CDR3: TGTGCCACCAGTGATGGGCCTGGGACAGATACGCAGTATTTT. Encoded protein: CATSDGPGTDTQYF.